The source of this TCR beta chain is a study of beta chain features in type 1 diabetes. About the study: What patients shared with healthy donors was a similar profile of age, gender and cell yields. General study findings and limits: Within the patient group, naive, central memory and Treg TCRB repertoires appeared more similar to each other than within healthy donors. In all four CD4+ subsets, TCRB CDR3 length was significantly, moderately reduced in type 1 diabetes.

To note about this clone: The antigen is unknown. This sample also contains other DNA sequences that code for the same CDR3.

cDNA synthesis used the whole RNA isolate, giving expressed TCRB sequences. Approximately 4 million reads was the average for naive, central memory and regulatory T cell samples. Data came from immunoSEQ multiplex PCR; TCRdb stores just in-frame clones and leaves some out. The top ten clones hold 0.093% of a sample with hundreds of thousands of clones, around 15% of them seen once. The V and J ends lost 5 bases and 1 base respectively, with 8 bases between them. CDR1 is KGHSH, CDR2 LQKENI, per germline. CDR3 length: 13 amino acids. Sequencing was performed on naive CD4+ T cells from blood. V and J are TRBV18 and TRBJ2-5; D is uncertain. The receptor's source is a man aged 18 to 29 in good health. The DNA of the CDR3 is TGTGCCAGCTCAGCGAGATCCCAAGAGACCCAGTACTTC. This codes for CASSARSQETQYF.